The clone carrying this T cell receptor (beta chain) was counted between two and nine times. This entry comes from a study of T-cell reconstitution after alpha-beta-depleted transplantation in children. During its preparation, the TCRbeta library received unique molecular identifiers. TCRdb reanalysed the PCR reads using MiXCR and keeps one entry per CDR3 protein. In the table there are 640,000 or so distinct CDR3 sequences, about 15% of which are singletons. This sample comprised PBMCs from the stem cell graft donor, obtained from the stem cell graft. The clonotype was recovered from a human donor who donated a stem cell graft to a child with acute myeloid leukemia.

CDR3 in amino acids: CASSLMWGKNNEQFF. For the CDR3, the DNA is TGTGCCAGCAGCTTAATGTGGGGGAAAAACAATGAGCAGTTCTTC. This rearrangement joins TRBV7-2 to TRBJ2-1; D possibly matches TRBD1 or TRBD2 (5 bases each). CDR1 is SGHTA and CDR2 is FQGNSA in the germline V gene. The CDR3 loop spans 15 amino acids. The V gene lost 2 bases and the J gene lost 5 bases, with 13 bases spanning the gap.